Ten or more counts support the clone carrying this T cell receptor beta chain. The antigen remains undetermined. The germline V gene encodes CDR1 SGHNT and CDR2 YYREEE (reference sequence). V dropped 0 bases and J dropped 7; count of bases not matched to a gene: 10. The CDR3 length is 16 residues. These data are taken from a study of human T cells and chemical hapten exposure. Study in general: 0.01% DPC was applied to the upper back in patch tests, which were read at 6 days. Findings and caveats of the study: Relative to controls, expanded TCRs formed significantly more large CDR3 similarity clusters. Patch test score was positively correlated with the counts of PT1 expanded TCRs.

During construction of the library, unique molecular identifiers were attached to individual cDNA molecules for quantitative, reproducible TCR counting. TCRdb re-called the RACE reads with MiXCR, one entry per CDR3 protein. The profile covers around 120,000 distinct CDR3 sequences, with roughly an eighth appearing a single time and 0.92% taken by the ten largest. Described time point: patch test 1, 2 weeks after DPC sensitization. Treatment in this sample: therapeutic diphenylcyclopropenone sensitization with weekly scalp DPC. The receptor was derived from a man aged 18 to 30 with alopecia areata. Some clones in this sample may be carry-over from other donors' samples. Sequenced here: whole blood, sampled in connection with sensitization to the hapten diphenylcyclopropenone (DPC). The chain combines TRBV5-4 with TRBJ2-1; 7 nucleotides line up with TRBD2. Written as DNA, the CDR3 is TGTGCCAGCAGCTTGGGTGGCGGGGGAGCTCAGAATGAGCAGTTCTTC. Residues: CASSLGGGGAQNEQFF.